The entry that follows covers one T cell receptor (beta chain) sequence. Participants were aged roughly 18 to 100 years from around 26 US areas. Either two negative PCRs, clearance, or symptom resolution qualified Cohort 3 donors as recovered. The sample belongs to a study of blood T cell repertoires in COVID-19. In the study's own analysis: Amplified reference gene primers provided the basis for estimating nucleated cell counts. This table comes from immunoSEQ multiplex PCR, and its TCRdb copy is limited to in-frame clones, with some not included. V, J and clone size are those of that table, while D and trimming were read from the DNA. The sample carries hundreds of thousands of clones, approximately 86% recorded once. The source of this sequence is a woman younger than 30 who had recovered from COVID-19. Material for sequencing was PBMCs or T cells enriched from blood (not recorded which).

The CDR3 region is CSASGEGVGYTF. CDR3 nucleotides: TGCAGTGCTAGTGGGGAGGGGGTTGGCTACACCTTC. The J gene is TRBJ1-2, the V gene TRBV20-1; D may be TRBD1 (6 bases). Between the trimmed V and J ends, which lost 3 bases and 7 bases, there was a span of 12 bases. This CDR3 comprises 12 residues. Germline V CDR1 and CDR2: DFQATT, SNEGSKA (reference sequence).